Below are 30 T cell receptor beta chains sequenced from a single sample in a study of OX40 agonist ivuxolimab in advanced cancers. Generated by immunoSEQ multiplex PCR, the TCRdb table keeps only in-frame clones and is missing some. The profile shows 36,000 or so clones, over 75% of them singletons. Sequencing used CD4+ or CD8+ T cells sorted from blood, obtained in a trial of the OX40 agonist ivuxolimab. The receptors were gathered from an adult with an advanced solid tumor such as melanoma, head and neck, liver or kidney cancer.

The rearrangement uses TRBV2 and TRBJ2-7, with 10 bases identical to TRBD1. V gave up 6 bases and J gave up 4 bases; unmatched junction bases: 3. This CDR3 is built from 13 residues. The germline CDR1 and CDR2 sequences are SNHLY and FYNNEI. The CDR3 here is CASRGTGDYEQYF. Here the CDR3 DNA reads TGTGCCAGCAGAGGGACAGGGGATTACGAGCAGTACTTC.

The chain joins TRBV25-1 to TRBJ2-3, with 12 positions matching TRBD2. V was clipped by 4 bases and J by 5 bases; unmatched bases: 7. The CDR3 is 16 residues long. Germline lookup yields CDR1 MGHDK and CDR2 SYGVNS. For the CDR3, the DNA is TGTGCCAGCAGTGTGCTAGCGGGAGGGCCGGGAGATACGCAGTATTTT. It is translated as CASSVLAGGPGDTQYF.

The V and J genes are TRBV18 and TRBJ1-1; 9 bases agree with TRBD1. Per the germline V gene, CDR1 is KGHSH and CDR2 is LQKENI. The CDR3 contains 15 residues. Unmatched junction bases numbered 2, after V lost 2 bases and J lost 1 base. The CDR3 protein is CASSPGQGTNTEAFF. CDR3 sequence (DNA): TGTGCCAGCTCACCAGGACAGGGGACGAACACTGAAGCTTTCTTT.

The CDR3 DNA reads TGTGCCAGCAGCACCACTAGTGAGGGGAACTACGAGCAGTACTTC. It encodes CASSTTSEGNYEQYF. This chain links TRBV5-5 with TRBJ2-5; D is tentatively TRBD1 or TRBD2 (5 bases each). The J call may be faulty, since TRBJ2-7 better matches the DNA end. Germline V gene lookup returns CDR1 SGHKS and CDR2 YYEKEE (reference sequence). The CDR3 loop spans 15 amino acids.

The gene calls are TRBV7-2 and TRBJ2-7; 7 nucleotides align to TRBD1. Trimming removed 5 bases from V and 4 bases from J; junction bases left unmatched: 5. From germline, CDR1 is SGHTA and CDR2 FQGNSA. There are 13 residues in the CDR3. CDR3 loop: CASSHKGQYEQYF. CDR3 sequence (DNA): TGTGCCAGCAGCCACAAGGGACAGTACGAGCAGTACTTC.

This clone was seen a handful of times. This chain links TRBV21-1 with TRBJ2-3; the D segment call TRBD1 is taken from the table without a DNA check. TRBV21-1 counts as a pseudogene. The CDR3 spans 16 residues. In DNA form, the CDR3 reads TGTGCCAGCAGCACCACTTACCGGGACAGGGGATGTACGCAGTATTTT. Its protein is CASSTTYRDRGCTQYF.

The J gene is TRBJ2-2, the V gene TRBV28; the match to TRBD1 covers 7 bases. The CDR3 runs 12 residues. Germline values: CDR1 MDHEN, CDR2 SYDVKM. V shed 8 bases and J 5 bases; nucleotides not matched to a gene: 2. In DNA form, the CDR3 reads TGTGCCAGCGAGGGGGCGACCGGGGAGCTGTTTTTT. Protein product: CASEGATGELFF. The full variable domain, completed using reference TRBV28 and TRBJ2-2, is DVKVTQSSRYLVKRTGEKVFLECVQDMDHENMFWYRQDPGLGLRLIYFSYDVKMKEKGDIPEGYSVSREKKERFSLILESASTNQTSMYLCASEGATGELFFGEGSRLTVL.

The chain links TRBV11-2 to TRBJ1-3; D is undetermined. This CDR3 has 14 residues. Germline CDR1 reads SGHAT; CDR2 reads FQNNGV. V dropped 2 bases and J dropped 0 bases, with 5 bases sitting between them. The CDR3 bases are TGTGCCAGCAGCTTATGGGGCTCTGGAAACACCATATATTTT. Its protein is CASSLWGSGNTIYF.

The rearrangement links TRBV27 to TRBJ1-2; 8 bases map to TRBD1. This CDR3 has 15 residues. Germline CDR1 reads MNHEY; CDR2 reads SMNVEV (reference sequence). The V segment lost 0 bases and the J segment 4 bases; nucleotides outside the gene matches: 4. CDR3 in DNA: TGTGCCAGCAGTTTATCAGGACAGGGTCTCTATGGCTACACCTTC. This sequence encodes CASSLSGQGLYGYTF.

The CDR3 DNA sequence: TGTGCCAGCAGCTTGGGAGGCGGGGGGGCGAAAGATACGCAGTATTTT. Encoded protein: CASSLGGGGAKDTQYF. The chain carries TRBV5-6 and TRBJ2-3; 9 nucleotides align to TRBD2. Trimming at V came to 0 bases and at J to 5 bases, leaving 7 bases not matched to a gene. The CDR3 extends over 16 amino acids. Looked up from germline, CDR1 is SGHDT and CDR2 is YYEEEE.

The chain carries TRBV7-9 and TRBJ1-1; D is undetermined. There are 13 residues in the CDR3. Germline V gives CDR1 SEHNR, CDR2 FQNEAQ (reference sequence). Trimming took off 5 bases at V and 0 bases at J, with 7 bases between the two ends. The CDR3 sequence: CASSTPVNTEAFF. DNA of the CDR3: TGTGCCAGCAGCACCCCCGTGAACACTGAAGCTTTCTTT.

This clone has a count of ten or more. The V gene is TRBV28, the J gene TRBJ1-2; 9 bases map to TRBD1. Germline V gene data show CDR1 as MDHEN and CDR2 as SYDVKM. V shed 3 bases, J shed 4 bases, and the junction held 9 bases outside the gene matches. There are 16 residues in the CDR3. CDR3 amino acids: CASSLTSGTGTYGYTF. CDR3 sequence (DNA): TGTGCCAGCAGTTTGACGTCCGGGACAGGGACCTATGGCTACACCTTC.

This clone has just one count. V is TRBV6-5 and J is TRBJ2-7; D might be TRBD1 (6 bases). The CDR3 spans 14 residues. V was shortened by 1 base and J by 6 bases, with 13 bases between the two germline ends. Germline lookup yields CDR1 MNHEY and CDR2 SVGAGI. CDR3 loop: CASSYYSGVGEQYF. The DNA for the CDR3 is TGTGCCAGCAGTTACTACTCAGGGGTAGGCGAGCAGTACTTC.

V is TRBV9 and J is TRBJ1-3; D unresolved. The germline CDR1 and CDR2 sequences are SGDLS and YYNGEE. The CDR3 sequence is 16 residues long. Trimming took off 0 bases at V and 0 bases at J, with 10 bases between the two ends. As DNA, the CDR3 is TGTGCCAGCAGCGTAGCCCAGACAAGCTCTGGAAACACCATATATTTT. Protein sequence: CASSVAQTSSGNTIYF.

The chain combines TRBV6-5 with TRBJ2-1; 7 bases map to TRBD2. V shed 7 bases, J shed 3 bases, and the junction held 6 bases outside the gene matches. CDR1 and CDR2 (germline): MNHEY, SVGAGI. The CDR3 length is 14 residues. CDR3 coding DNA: TGTGCCAGCACAGCGGGCGGGAGCTACAATGAGCAGTTCTTC. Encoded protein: CASTAGGSYNEQFF.

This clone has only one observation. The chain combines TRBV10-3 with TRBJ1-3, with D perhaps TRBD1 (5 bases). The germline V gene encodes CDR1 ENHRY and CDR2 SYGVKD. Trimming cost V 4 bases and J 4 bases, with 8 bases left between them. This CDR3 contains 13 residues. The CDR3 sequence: CAISAGLGNTIYF. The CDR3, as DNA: TGTGCCATCAGTGCGGGACTCGGAAACACCATATATTTT.

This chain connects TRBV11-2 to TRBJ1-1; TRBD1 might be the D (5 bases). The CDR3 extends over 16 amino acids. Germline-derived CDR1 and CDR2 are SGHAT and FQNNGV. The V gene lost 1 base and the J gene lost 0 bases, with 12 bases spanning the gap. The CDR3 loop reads CASSLARGLMNTEAFF. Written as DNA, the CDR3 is TGTGCCAGCAGCTTAGCCCGGGGCCTCATGAACACTGAAGCTTTCTTT.

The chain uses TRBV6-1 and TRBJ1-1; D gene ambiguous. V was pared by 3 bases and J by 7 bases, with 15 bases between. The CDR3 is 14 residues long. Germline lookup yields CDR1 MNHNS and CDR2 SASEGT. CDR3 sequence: CASSEYGLGNEAFF. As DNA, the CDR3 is TGTGCCAGCAGTGAGTATGGTCTCGGGAATGAAGCTTTCTTT.

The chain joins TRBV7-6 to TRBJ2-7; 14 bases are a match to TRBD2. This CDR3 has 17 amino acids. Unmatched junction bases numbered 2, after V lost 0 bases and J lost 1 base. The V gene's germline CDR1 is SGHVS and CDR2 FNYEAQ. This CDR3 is CASSLARTSGGSYEQYF. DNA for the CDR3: TGTGCCAGCAGCTTAGCCCGGACTAGCGGGGGGTCCTACGAGCAGTACTTC.

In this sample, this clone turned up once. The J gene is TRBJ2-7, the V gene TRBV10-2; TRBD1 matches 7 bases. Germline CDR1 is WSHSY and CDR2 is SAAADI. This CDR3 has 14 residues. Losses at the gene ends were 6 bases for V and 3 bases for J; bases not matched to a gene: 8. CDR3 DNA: TGCGCCAGCAGCGCTGGGACAGCGAGCTACGAGCAGTACTTC. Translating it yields CASSAGTASYEQYF.

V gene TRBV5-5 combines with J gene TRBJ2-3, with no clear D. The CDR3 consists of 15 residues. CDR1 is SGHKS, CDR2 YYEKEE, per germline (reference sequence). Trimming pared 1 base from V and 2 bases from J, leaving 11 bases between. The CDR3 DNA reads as TGTGCCAGCAGCTTGTGGGGTAGCTTCACAGATACGCAGTATTTT. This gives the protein CASSLWGSFTDTQYF.

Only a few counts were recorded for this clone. The CDR3 region has the DNA TGTGCCAGCAGGGGTAAATCCTACAATGAGCAGTTCTTC. Translated, it gives CASRGKSYNEQFF. The gene calls are TRBV6-5 and TRBJ2-1; D gene unclear. The CDR3 length is 13 residues. Germline CDR1 MNHEY, CDR2 SVGAGI. V lost 6 bases, J lost 1 base, and 7 bases lay in between.

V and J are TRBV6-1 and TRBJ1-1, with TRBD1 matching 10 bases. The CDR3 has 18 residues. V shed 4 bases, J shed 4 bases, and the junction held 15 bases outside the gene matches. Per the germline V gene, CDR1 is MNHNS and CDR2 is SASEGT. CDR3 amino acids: CASSVFIRDRGEGTEAFF. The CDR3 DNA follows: TGTGCCAGCAGTGTCTTTATCCGGGACAGGGGAGAAGGCACTGAAGCTTTCTTT.

The CDR3 sequence is CASGGPGYNQPQHF. DNA for the CDR3: TGTGCCAGCGGGGGCCCGGGGTACAATCAGCCCCAGCATTTT. V gene TRBV27 combines with J gene TRBJ1-5; weak D call: TRBD1 (6 bases). The CDR3 covers 14 residues. Germline assignment: CDR1 MNHEY and CDR2 SMNVEV (reference sequence). With 8 bases removed from V and 3 bases from J, the gap between germline ends came to 14 bases.

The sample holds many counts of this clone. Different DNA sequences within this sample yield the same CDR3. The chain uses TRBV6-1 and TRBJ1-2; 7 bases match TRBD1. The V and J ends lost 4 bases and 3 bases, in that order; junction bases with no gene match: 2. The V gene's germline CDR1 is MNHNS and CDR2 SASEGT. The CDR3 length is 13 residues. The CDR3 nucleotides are TGTGCCAGCAGTGGGACAGGATACTATGGCTACACCTTC. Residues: CASSGTGYYGYTF.

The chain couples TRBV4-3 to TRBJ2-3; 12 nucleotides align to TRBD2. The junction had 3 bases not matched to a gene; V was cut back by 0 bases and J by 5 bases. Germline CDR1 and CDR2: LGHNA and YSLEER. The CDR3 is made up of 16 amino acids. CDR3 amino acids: CASSQDPSGGVDTQYF. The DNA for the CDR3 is TGCGCCAGCAGCCAAGACCCTAGCGGGGGGGTAGATACGCAGTATTTT.

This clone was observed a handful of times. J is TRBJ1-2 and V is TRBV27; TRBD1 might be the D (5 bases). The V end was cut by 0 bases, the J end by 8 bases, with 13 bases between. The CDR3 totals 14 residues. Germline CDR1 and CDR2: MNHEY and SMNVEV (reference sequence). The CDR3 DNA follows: TGTGCCAGCAGTTTATCCACAGGTGTGAAGGGCTACACCTTC. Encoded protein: CASSLSTGVKGYTF.

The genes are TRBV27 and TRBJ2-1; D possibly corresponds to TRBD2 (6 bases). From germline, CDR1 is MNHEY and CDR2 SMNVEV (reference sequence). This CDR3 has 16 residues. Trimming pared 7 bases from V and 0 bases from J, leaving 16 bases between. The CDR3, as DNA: TGTGCCAGCACCCTCACGGGGGAGAGCTCCTACAATGAGCAGTTCTTC. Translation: CASTLTGESSYNEQFF.

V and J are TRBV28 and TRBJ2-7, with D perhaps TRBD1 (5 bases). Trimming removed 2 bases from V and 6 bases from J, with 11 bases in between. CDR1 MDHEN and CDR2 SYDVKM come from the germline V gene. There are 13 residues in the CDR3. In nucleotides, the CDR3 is TGTGCCAGCAGTTTAGGGCAGGGTTCCGAGCAGTACTTC. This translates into CASSLGQGSEQYF.

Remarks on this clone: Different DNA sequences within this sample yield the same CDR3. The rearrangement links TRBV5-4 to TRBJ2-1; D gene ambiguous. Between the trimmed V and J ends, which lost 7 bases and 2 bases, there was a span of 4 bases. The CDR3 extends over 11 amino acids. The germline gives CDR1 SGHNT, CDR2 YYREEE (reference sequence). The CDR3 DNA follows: TGTGCCAGCGGGGCCTACAATGAGCAGTTCTTC. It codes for CASGAYNEQFF.